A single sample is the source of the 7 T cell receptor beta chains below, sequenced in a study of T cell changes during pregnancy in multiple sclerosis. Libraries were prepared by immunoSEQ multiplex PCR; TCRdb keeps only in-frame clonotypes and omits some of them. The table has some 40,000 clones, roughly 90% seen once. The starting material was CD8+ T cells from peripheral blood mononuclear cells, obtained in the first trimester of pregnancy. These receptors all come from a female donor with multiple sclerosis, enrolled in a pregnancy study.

The CDR3 DNA is TGTGCCATCAGTGCTACAGGGGGTTCCCTCTCCTCTGGAAACACCATATATTTT. Translation: CAISATGGSLSSGNTIYF. This sequence joins TRBV10-3 and TRBJ1-3; 8 bases match TRBD1. Germline V gene lookup returns CDR1 ENHRY and CDR2 SYGVKD. The CDR3 extends over 18 amino acids. With V trimmed by 4 bases and J by 0 bases, 11 bases remained unmatched.

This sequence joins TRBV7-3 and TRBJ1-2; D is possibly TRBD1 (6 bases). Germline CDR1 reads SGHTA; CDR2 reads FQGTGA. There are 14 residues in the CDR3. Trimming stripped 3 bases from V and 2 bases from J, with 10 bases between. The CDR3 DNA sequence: TGTGCCAGCAGCTTCGACAGGTCCAACTATGGCTACACCTTC. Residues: CASSFDRSNYGYTF.

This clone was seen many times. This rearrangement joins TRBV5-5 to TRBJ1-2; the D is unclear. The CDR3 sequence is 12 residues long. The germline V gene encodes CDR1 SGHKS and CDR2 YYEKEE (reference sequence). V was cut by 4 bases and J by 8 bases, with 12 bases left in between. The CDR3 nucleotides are TGTGCCAGCAGCATCCGACCGGGGGGCTACACCTTC. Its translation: CASSIRPGGYTF.

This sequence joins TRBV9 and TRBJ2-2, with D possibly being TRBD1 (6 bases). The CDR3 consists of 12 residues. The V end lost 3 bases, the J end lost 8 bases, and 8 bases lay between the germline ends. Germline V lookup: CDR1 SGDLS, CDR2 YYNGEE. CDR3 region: CASSAQGGELFF. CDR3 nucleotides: TGTGCCAGCAGCGCCCAGGGGGGGGAGCTGTTTTTT.

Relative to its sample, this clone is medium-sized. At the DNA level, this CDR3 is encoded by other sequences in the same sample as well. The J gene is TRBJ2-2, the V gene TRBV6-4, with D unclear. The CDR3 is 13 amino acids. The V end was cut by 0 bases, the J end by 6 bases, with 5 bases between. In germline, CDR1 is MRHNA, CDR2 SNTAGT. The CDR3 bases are TGTGCCAGCAGTGACTCGTCGGCCGGGGAGCTGTTTTTT. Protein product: CASSDSSAGELFF.

The CDR3 DNA is TGTGCCAGCAGCTTGTCTCGACAGGGATCCTACAATGAGCAGTTCTTC. Translation gives CASSLSRQGSYNEQFF. This chain joins TRBV7-2 and TRBJ2-1, with 7 bases matching TRBD1. The germline V gene has CDR1 SGHTA and CDR2 FQGNSA. The ends lost 3 bases at V and 1 base at J; junction bases unmatched: 6. This CDR3 contains 16 residues.

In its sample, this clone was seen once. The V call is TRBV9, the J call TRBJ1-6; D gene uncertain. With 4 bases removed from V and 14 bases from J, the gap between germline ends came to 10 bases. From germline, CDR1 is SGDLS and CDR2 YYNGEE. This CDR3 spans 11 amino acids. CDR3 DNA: TGTGCCAGCAGCCCCGGCGGGACCCTCCACTTT. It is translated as CASSPGGTLHF. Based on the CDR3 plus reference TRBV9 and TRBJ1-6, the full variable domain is DSGVTQTPKHLITATGQRVTLRCSPRSGDLSVYWYQQSLDQGLQFLIQYYNGEERAKGNILERFSAQQFPDLHSELNLSSLELGDSALYFCASSPGGTLHFGNGTRLTVT.